The clone carrying this T cell receptor beta chain was found a few times. Its antigen remains unknown. Germline V gene data show CDR1 as KGHDR and CDR2 as SFDVKD. Trimming took 4 bases from V and 2 from J; bases not matched to a gene: 3. The CDR3 loop spans 14 amino acids. Produced via immunoSEQ multiplex PCR; TCRdb's table is partial and in-frame only. The data show about 66,000 clones, about 67% seen once. This entry is derived from a study of vaccination effects on CD4 cells after COVID-19. Researchers isolated CD4+ T cells once approximately ten days of culture had elapsed. The cohort was immunized with two doses of either the BNT162b2 or mRNA-1273 vaccine.

The sequence came from a human donor who received a COVID-19 vaccine. The chain employs TRBV24-1 and TRBJ1-2; 7 bases map to TRBD1. Specimen: CD4+ T cells from PBMCs cultured without peptide, collected after COVID-19 vaccination. This CDR3 is CATSDPGQNYGYTF. In nucleotides, the CDR3 is TGTGCCACCAGTGACCCGGGACAGAACTATGGCTACACCTTC.